This TCR beta chain was obtained from a study of lymphopenia after photon versus proton radiotherapy. Here immunoSEQ multiplex PCR was the method, and the copy in TCRdb shows in-frame clones only, minus some. The repertoire holds around 33,000 clones, roughly nine tenths seen once, with 6% to 8.5% in the top ten. With regard to this clone: Its antigen remains unidentified.

The germline V gene encodes CDR1 MNHNY and CDR2 SVGAGI (reference sequence). V gave up 6 bases and J gave up 0 bases; unmatched junction bases: 8. The CDR3 contains 16 residues. Notes on the study in general: Post-nadir diversity loss with photons came from oligoclonal expansion, particularly CD8+ Temra cells. Larger post-nadir TCR diversity loss correlated inversely with survival in deceased patients. Relative stability marked proton patients; photon patients lost diversity and naive cells.

The source material was peripheral blood, sampled from a patient treated with proton-based radiotherapy. The chain has TRBV6-6 and TRBJ1-5; 7 bases match TRBD1. The source of this sequence is a woman between 70 and 85 years old with pancreatic cancer. Some clones in this sample may be carry-over from other donors' samples. The CDR3 DNA sequence: TGTGCCAGCAGCCCCCGGGACAGAGGTAGCAATCAGCCCCAGCATTTT. It specifies CASSPRDRGSNQPQHF.